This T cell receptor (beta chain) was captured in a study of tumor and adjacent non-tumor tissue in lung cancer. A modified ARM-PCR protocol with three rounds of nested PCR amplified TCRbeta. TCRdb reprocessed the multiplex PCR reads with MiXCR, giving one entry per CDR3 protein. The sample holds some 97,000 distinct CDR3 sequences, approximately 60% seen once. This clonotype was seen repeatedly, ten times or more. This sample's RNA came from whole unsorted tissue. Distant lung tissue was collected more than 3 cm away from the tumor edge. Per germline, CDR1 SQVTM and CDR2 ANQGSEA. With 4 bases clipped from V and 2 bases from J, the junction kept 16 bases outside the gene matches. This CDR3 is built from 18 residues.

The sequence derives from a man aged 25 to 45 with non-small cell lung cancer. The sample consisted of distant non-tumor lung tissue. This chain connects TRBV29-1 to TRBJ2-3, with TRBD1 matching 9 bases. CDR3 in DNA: TGCAGCGTTGTGGGGGATTCGGTAGGACAGGGGTCCACAGATACGCAGTATTTT. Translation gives CSVVGDSVGQGSTDTQYF.